This TCR beta chain was recovered during a study of beta chain features in type 1 diabetes. Reverse transcription of all isolated RNA meant that expressed TCRB transcripts were sequenced. The assay was immunoSEQ multiplex PCR, and TCRdb's table has in-frame clones only and misses some. The data contain 400,000 to 450,000 clones, about 15% of them singletons. This clone was observed a handful of times. The clonotype was recovered from a man younger than 45 in good health. Material for sequencing was naive CD4+ T cells from blood.

The CDR3 region is CASRGGWGLKDYEQYF. The CDR3 DNA is TGTGCCAGCCGAGGGGGCTGGGGACTGAAAGACTACGAGCAGTACTTC. The chain carries TRBV27 and TRBJ2-7; a possible D gene is TRBD1 (7 bases). Germline CDR1 is MNHEY and CDR2 is SMNVEV (reference sequence). The ends were cut back, 8 bases at V and 3 bases at J, with 23 bases in the middle. The CDR3 extends over 16 amino acids.